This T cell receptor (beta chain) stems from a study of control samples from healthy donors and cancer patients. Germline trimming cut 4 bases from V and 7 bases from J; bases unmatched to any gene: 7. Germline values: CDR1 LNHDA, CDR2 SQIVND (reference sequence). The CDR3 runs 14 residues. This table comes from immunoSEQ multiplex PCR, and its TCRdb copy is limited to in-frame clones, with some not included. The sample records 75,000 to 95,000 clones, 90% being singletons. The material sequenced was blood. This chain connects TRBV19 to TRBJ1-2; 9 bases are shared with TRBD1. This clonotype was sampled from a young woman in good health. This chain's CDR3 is CASSSRDRVAGYTF. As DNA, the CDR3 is TGTGCCAGTAGTAGCCGGGACAGGGTGGCTGGCTACACCTTC.